This T cell receptor beta chain was observed in a study of blood T cell repertoires in COVID-19. Data came from immunoSEQ multiplex PCR; TCRdb stores just in-frame clones and leaves some out. The sample holds roughly 9,900 clones, roughly 79% seen once. Germline V gives CDR1 LGHDT, CDR2 YNNKEL (reference sequence). The V end lost 1 base, the J end lost 5 bases, and 14 bases lay between the germline ends. This CDR3 is 15 amino acids long. The table lists this clone with a count of one. The genes are TRBV3-1 (or the pseudogene TRBV3-2) and TRBJ1-2; D is undetermined. Sequenced input: peripheral blood. This receptor was obtained from a human donor in a cohort sampled during active COVID-19. The CDR3 reads CASSQVLTTGYGYTF. The CDR3 nucleotides are TGTGCCAGCAGCCAAGTTTTAACAACGGGGTATGGCTACACCTTC.